Here is one T cell receptor beta chain with its context. V shed 0 bases and J shed 6 bases, with 18 bases lying between them. The CDR3 covers 16 residues. The V gene's germline CDR1 is MNHEY and CDR2 SMNVEV (reference sequence). These data originate in a study of T cells in localized non-small cell lung cancer. Using immunoSEQ multiplex PCR, the repertoire was profiled, and TCRdb retains in-frame clones only, with some absent. The sample has tens of thousands of clones, over 80% seen once. The V and J genes are TRBV27 and TRBJ2-7; D is perhaps TRBD2 (6 bases). Sample: peripheral blood, taken before any cancer treatment. The clonotype was recovered from a woman aged 40-69 years with stage I lung adenocarcinoma. Here the CDR3 reads CASSLSITGVFPEQYF. For the CDR3, the DNA is TGTGCCAGCAGTTTATCGATCACGGGAGTTTTCCCCGAGCAGTACTTC.